These 15 T cell receptor beta chains were sequenced from one sample in a study of beta chain features in type 1 diabetes. Points from the study as a whole: All four CD4+ subsets from Type 1 diabetes patients carried moderately but significantly shorter TCRB CDR3s.

Expressed TCRB transcripts were sequenced after all isolated RNA was converted to cDNA. Sequencing used immunoSEQ multiplex PCR; TCRdb keeps in-frame clones, though not all of them. This sample has some 52,000 clones; roughly 41% occur once, and the top ten carry over 1.1%. Which antigens these TCRs recognize remains unknown. Source material: Tregs from blood. Receptor source: a man aged 25-40 years with type 1 diabetes.

This clone was detected only a few times. The chain combines TRBV7-2 with TRBJ2-4; 10 nucleotides line up with TRBD2. The length of the CDR3 is 16 residues. V lost 1 base and J lost 6; bases outside the gene matches: 6. The germline V gene has CDR1 SGHTA and CDR2 FQGNSA. CDR3 region: CASSLGASGSLNIQYF. DNA for the CDR3: TGTGCCAGCAGCTTAGGGGCTAGCGGGAGCCTAAACATTCAGTACTTC.

CDR3 amino acids: CASSYSTGLVEQYF. The DNA for the CDR3 is TGTGCCAGCAGTTACTCGACAGGTCTTGTCGAGCAGTACTTC. V usage is TRBV6-6 and J usage is TRBJ2-7; a weak D match, TRBD1 (6 bases). This CDR3 is built from 14 residues. Trimming left V 0 bases short and J 6 bases short, with 12 bases between. Looked up from germline, CDR1 is MNHNY and CDR2 is SVGAGI (reference sequence).

This clone came up a few times. The chain is built from TRBV5-1 and TRBJ1-1, with 7 nucleotides matching TRBD1. The germline CDR1 and CDR2 sequences are SGHRS and YFSETQ. The V and J ends lost 4 bases and 1 base, in that order; junction bases with no gene match: 10. CDR3 length: 16 residues. CDR3 protein: CASSQDRRLGNTEAFF. CDR3 nucleotides: TGCGCCAGCAGCCAGGACAGGCGCCTGGGGAACACTGAAGCTTTCTTT.

This clone occurred a few times. J is TRBJ2-7 and V is TRBV4-2; D is possibly TRBD2 (5 bases). Trimming pared 5 bases from V and 6 bases from J, leaving 17 bases between. The V gene's germline CDR1 is LGHNA and CDR2 YNFKEQ. This CDR3 contains 14 residues. The CDR3 loop reads CASSLGGGFSEQYF. The CDR3, as DNA: TGTGCCAGCAGCTTAGGCGGAGGCTTCAGCGAGCAGTACTTC.

The table lists this clone with a few counts. The chain carries TRBV19 and TRBJ2-2; D is perhaps TRBD2 (6 bases). This CDR3 has 17 amino acids. CDR1 LNHDA and CDR2 SQIVND come from the germline V gene (reference sequence). Trimming pared 5 bases from V and 0 bases from J, leaving 16 bases between. The CDR3 bases are TGTGCCAGTAGTGACTCCCGGGACTTTTCGAACACCGGGGAGCTGTTTTTT. This gives the protein CASSDSRDFSNTGELFF. Filled out from reference TRBV19 and TRBJ2-2, the complete variable domain reads DGGITQSPKYLFRKEGQNVTLSCEQNLNHDAMYWYRQDPGQGLRLIYYSQIVNDFQKGDIAEGYSVSREKKESFPLTVTSAQKNPTAFYLCASSDSRDFSNTGELFFGEGSRLTVL.

This chain links TRBV6-1 with TRBJ1-2; unclear D gene. Germline CDR1 and CDR2: MNHNS and SASEGT. The CDR3 runs 14 residues. Trimming took off 7 bases at V and 0 bases at J, with 12 bases between the two ends. This CDR3 is CASTAGLTNYGYTF. Here the CDR3 DNA reads TGTGCCAGCACCGCTGGTCTAACTAACTATGGCTACACCTTC.

The chain is built from TRBV2 and TRBJ2-1; no definite D call. Germline V gene data show CDR1 as SNHLY and CDR2 as FYNNEI. The V end lost 1 base, the J end lost 9 bases, and 13 bases lay between the germline ends. The CDR3 is made up of 14 amino acids. CDR3 loop: CASSEVTKVAEQFF. In DNA, the CDR3 is TGTGCCAGCAGTGAAGTTACTAAGGTCGCTGAGCAGTTCTTC.

This chain uses TRBV18 with TRBJ1-1; D is unresolved. CDR1 is KGHSH and CDR2 is LQKENI in the germline V gene. Trimming pared 3 bases from V and 1 base from J, leaving 12 bases between. This CDR3 has 15 residues. The CDR3 DNA sequence: TGTGCCAGCTCACCGATTAGCTCGGAGAACACTGAAGCTTTCTTT. Protein product: CASSPISSENTEAFF.

The chain uses TRBV5-1 and TRBJ2-2, with 10 bases identical to TRBD1. Germline CDR1 and CDR2: SGHRS and YFSETQ. After removal of 0 bases from V and 4 bases from J, the junction contained 9 bases not matched to a gene. The CDR3 length is 18 residues. This CDR3 is CASSLGQGASLRTGELFF. As DNA, the CDR3 is TGCGCCAGCAGCTTGGGACAGGGGGCGAGTTTACGCACCGGGGAGCTGTTTTTT.

This clone was picked up a small number of times. The chain joins TRBV4-3 to TRBJ2-2; D perhaps matches TRBD2 (6 bases). Per germline, CDR1 LGHNA and CDR2 YSLEER. With 4 bases removed from V and 5 bases from J, the gap between germline ends came to 20 bases. This CDR3 region has 17 residues. Here the CDR3 reads CASSRNPVGSGTGELFF. The CDR3 DNA reads TGCGCCAGCAGCCGAAACCCCGTCGGGAGCGGAACCGGGGAGCTGTTTTTT.

This clone was observed once. The J gene is TRBJ2-1, the V gene TRBV4-2; D not certain. The CDR3 runs to 15 residues. Germline CDR1 reads LGHNA; CDR2 reads YNFKEQ. V was trimmed by 0 bases and J by 8 bases, leaving 14 bases between them. The CDR3 DNA reads as TGTGCCAGCAGCCAAGAACTAAACTCAGACGATGAGCAGTTCTTC. Its protein product is CASSQELNSDDEQFF.

For the CDR3, the DNA is TGCGCCAGCAGCTTGTTTGGTACACACGATGGAGAGACCCAGTACTTC. Translation gives CASSLFGTHDGETQYF. The chain has TRBV5-1 and TRBJ2-5; D not certain. Germline values: CDR1 SGHRS, CDR2 YFSETQ. V lost 1 base, J lost 4 bases, and 17 bases lay in between. The CDR3 covers 16 residues.

V is TRBV11-2 and J is TRBJ2-7; a weak D match, TRBD2 (5 bases). V was shortened by 5 bases and J by 3 bases, with 11 bases between the two germline ends. CDR1 is SGHAT and CDR2 is FQNNGV in the germline V gene. The CDR3 spans 13 residues. This CDR3 reads CASSATSIYEQYF. For the CDR3, the DNA is TGTGCCAGCAGCGCCACTAGTATCTACGAGCAGTACTTC.

The chain recombines TRBV28 with TRBJ1-2; D uncertain. Trimming took off 3 bases at V and 5 bases at J, with 13 bases between the two ends. The germline V gene encodes CDR1 MDHEN and CDR2 SYDVKM. The CDR3 extends over 14 amino acids. CDR3 coding DNA: TGTGCCAGCAGTTTGGGGATAGCGACTTATGGCTACACCTTC. Its protein product is CASSLGIATYGYTF.

This chain links TRBV11-1 with TRBJ2-1; TRBD1 agrees at 9 bases. This CDR3 is built from 13 residues. The V gene's germline CDR1 is SGHAT and CDR2 FQDESV (reference sequence). With 3 bases clipped from V and 13 bases from J, the junction kept 7 bases outside the gene matches. The CDR3 here is CASSFLGTGIQFF. The CDR3 region has the DNA TGTGCCAGCAGCTTTCTTGGGACAGGGATCCAGTTCTTC. The full variable domain, rest sourced from reference TRBV11-1 and TRBJ2-1, is EAEVAQSPRYKITEKSQAVAFWCDPISGHATLYWYRQILGQGPELLVQFQDESVVDDSQLPKDRFSAERLKGVDSTLKIQPAELGDSAMYLCASSFLGTGIQFFGPGTRLTVL.